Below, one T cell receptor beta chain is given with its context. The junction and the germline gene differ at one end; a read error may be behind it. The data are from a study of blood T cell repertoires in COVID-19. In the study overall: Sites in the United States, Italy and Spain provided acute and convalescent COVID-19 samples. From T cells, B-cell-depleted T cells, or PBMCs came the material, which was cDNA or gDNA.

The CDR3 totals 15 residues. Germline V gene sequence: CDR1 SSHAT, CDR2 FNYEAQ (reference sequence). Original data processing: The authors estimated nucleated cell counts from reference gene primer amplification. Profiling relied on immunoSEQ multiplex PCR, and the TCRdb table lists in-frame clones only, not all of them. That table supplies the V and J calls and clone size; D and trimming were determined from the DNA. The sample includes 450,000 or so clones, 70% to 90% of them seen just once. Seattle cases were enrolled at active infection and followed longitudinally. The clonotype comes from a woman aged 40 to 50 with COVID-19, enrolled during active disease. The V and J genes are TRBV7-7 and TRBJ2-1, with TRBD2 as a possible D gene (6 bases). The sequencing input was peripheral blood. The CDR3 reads CASSLETGDNYEQFF. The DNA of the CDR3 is TGTGCTAGCAGCTTAGAAACGGGAGACAACTATGAGCAGTTCTTC.